This T cell receptor beta chain comes out of a study of shared clonotypes between healthy human individuals. Overall study: Those who served as donors were a couple of women and three men between the ages of 18 and 49. Per-donor plates numbered three CD4 naive, three CD4 memory, two CD8 naive and one CD8 memory.

TCRdb's copy holds only in-frame clones and misses some; the assay was immunoSEQ multiplex PCR. In the table there are 2,500,000 or so clones, approximately 94% of which are singletons. The CDR3 totals 16 residues. Germline V lookup: CDR1 KGHSH, CDR2 LQKENI. After removal of 2 bases from V and 5 bases from J, the junction contained 10 bases not matched to a gene. Free of recent acute infections or vaccinations, the donors were healthy HIV-negative adults. Researchers partitioned CD4+ cells into CD45RA+ naive and CD45RA-negative memory subsets. This chain links TRBV18 with TRBJ2-7, with 9 bases that match TRBD1. Sequencing input: naive CD4+ T cells from PBMCs. The subset denotes: CD45RA+ positively selected. This clonotype was obtained from a man between 18 and 29 years old in good health. Some clones in this sample may be carry-over from other donors' samples. The CDR3, as DNA: TGTGCCAGCTCACCATGGACAGGGGTTGGTTCGGACGAGCAGTACTTC. Its translation: CASSPWTGVGSDEQYF.